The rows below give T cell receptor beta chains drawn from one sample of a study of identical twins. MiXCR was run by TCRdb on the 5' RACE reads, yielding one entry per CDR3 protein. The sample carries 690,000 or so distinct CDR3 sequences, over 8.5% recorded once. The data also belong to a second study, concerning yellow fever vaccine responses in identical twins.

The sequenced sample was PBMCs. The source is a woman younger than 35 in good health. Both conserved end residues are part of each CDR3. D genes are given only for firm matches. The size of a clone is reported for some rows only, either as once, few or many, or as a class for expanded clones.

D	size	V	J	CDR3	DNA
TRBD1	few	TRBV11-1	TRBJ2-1	CASSLARTGSWNEQFF	TGTGCCAGCAGCTTAGCCCGGACAGGGAGTTGGAATGAGCAGTTCTTC
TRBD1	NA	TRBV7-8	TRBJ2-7	CASSYRGSNTYEQYF	TGTGCCAGCAGCTACAGGGGGAGTAACACCTACGAGCAGTACTTC
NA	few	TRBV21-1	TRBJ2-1	CATQTSGGGNEQFF	TGTGCCACCCAGACTAGCGGGGGGGGCAATGAGCAGTTCTTC
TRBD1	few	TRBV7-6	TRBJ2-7	CASSSQYQGTGSYEQYF	TGTGCCAGCAGCTCCCAATATCAAGGGACAGGGTCGTACGAGCAGTACTTC
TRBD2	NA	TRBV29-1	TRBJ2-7	CSVGLAGGAYEQYF	TGCAGCGTGGGCCTAGCGGGAGGCGCCTACGAGCAGTACTTC
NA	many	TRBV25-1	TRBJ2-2	CASSDPGHLTGELFF	TGTGCCAGCAGTGACCCCGGACACCTCACCGGGGAGCTGTTTTTT
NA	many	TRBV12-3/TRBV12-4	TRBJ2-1	CASSLRVSNEQFF	TGTGCCAGCAGTTTACGCGTTTCCAATGAGCAGTTCTTC
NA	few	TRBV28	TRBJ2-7	CASSAGISYEQYF	TGTGCCAGCAGTGCCGGGATTTCCTACGAGCAGTACTTC
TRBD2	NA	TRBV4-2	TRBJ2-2	CASSNSGSGTGELFF	TGTGCCAGCAGCAATAGCGGGAGTGGGACCGGGGAGCTGTTTTTT
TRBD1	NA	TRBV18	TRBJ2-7	CASSPSRDRVSYEQYF	TGTGCCAGCTCACCATCGCGGGACAGGGTCTCCTACGAGCAGTACTTC
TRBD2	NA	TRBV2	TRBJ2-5	CASSELLAGAETQYF	TGTGCCAGCAGTGAATTACTAGCGGGAGCAGAGACCCAGTACTTC
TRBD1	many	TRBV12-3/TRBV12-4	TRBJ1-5	CASSPTDRAQPQHF	TGTGCCAGCAGTCCAACGGACAGGGCTCAGCCCCAGCATTTT
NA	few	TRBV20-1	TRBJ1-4	CSARPRSGRELFF	TGCAGTGCTAGACCTAGATCCGGGAGGGAACTGTTTTTT
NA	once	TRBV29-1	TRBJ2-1	CSVDSNWWQFF	TGCAGCGTGGACAGCAATTGGTGGCAGTTCTTC
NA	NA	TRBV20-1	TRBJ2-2	CSASPGVTGELFF	TGCAGTGCTAGCCCAGGGGTCACCGGGGAGCTGTTTTTT
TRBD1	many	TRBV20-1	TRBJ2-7	CSARGFGTGTYEQYF	TGCAGTGCTAGAGGATTCGGGACAGGGACCTACGAGCAGTACTTC
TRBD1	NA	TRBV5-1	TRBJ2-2	CASSLALGTGPNTGELFF	TGCGCCAGCAGCTTGGCACTAGGGACAGGGCCTAACACCGGGGAGCTGTTTTTT
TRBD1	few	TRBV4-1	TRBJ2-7	CASSQTGTVIYEQYF	TGCGCCAGCAGCCAAACCGGGACAGTAATCTACGAGCAGTACTTC
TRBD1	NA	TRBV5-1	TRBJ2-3	CASRMLRGQGTDTQYF	TGCGCCAGCAGAATGCTGAGGGGGCAGGGCACAGATACGCAGTATTTT
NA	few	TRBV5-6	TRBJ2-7	CASSLGKNYEQYF	TGTGCCAGCAGCTTGGGTAAGAATTACGAGCAGTACTTC
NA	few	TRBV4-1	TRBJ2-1	CASSQVGGGLNEQFF	TGCGCCAGCAGCCAAGTAGGGGGGGGGCTTAATGAGCAGTTCTTC
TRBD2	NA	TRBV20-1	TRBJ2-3	CSARVRWTSGIQGTDTQYF	TGCAGTGCCCGGGTTCGTTGGACTAGCGGGATCCAAGGCACAGATACGCAGTATTTT
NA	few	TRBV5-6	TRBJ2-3	CASSLYWDTSSTDTQYF	TGTGCCAGCAGCCTGTACTGGGACACCTCTAGCACAGATACGCAGTATTTT
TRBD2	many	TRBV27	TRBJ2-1	CASRYGTSNNEQFF	TGTGCCAGCAGGTACGGGACTAGCAACAATGAGCAGTTCTTC
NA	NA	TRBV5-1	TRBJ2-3	CASSGSLGADTQYF	TGCGCCAGCAGCGGCTCTCTGGGCGCAGATACGCAGTATTTT
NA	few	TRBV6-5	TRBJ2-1	CASSYIIGSGAYNEQFF	TGTGCCAGCAGTTACATAATTGGGTCAGGGGCCTACAATGAGCAGTTCTTC
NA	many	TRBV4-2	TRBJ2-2	CASSQDVQNTGELFF	TGTGCCAGCAGCCAAGATGTGCAGAACACCGGGGAGCTGTTTTTT
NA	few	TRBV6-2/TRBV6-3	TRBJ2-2	CASKTSGDTGELFF	TGTGCCAGCAAAACCTCTGGGGACACCGGGGAGCTGTTTTTT
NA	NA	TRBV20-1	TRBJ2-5	CSARDAGETQYF	TGCAGTGCTAGGGACGCCGGGGAGACCCAGTACTTC
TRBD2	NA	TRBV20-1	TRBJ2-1	CSARSSLGLAGFYNEQFF	TGCAGTGCTAGATCCTCTTTGGGGCTAGCGGGCTTTTACAATGAGCAGTTCTTC
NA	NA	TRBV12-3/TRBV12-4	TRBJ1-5	CASSIRDTNQPQHF	TGTGCCAGCAGTATCCGGGACACAAATCAGCCCCAGCATTTT
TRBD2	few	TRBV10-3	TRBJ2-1	CAISLGLAGGDEQFF	TGTGCCATCAGTCTCGGACTAGCGGGGGGCGATGAGCAGTTCTTC